This TCR beta chain was captured by sequencing in a study of T cell changes during pregnancy in multiple sclerosis. Clones were read by immunoSEQ multiplex PCR, and TCRdb kept only the in-frame ones, dropping some. The data show around 35,000 clones, with almost 95% seen just once and less than 1.5% held by the top ten. Per germline, CDR1 SGHRS and CDR2 YFSETQ. Trimming left V 4 bases short and J 4 bases short, with 14 bases between. The CDR3 loop spans 15 amino acids. The sequencing sample was made of PBMCs (not recorded whether the cells were cultured). The gene calls are TRBV5-1 and TRBJ1-4; tentative D call: TRBD1 (5 bases). This TCR derives from a female donor with multiple sclerosis, enrolled in a pregnancy study. The CDR3 coding sequence is TGCGCCAGCAGCCCTGGAGACAGAGATAATGAAAAACTGTTTTTT. Protein: CASSPGDRDNEKLFF.